Listed here are 26 T cell receptor beta chains from one sample, sequenced in a study of regulatory T cells in long-lasting Graves disease. Stated time point: newly diagnosed GD, antithyroid drugs for less than 3 months. The authors made the TCR library using RNA they extracted from PBMCs. Sequencing libraries for TCR beta were prepared with iRepertoire HTBI primers and Arm-PCR of CDR3 regions. TCRdb re-called the multiplex PCR reads with MiXCR, one entry per CDR3 protein. The sample has fewer than 350,000 distinct CDR3 sequences; more than 15% are singletons. The source material was peripheral blood mononuclear cells (PBMCs), sampled at new diagnosis, from a patient treated with antithyroid drugs. Source of these receptors: a female donor with Graves disease.

This clonotype was seen ten or more times. The chain employs TRBV12-3 or TRBV12-4 and TRBJ1-6, with 7 bases matching TRBD1. V trimming: 3 bases; J trimming: 9 bases; junction bases outside the gene matches: 5. This CDR3 has 14 residues. CDR3 loop: CASSLGDSGSPLHF. The CDR3, as DNA: TGTGCCAGCAGTTTGGGGGACAGTGGTTCACCCCTCCACTTT.

Comments on this clonotype: This likely stems from a read error, as it lies one base from a far larger clone. This sequence joins TRBV27 and TRBJ2-1; D gene ambiguous. This CDR3 contains 11 residues. The germline gives CDR1 MNHEY, CDR2 SMNVEV (reference sequence). Trimming stripped 7 bases from V and 6 bases from J, with 7 bases between. CDR3 bases: TGTGCCAGCAATTTGGGCAATGAGCAGTTCTTC. Translation gives CASNLGNEQFF.

This clonotype has at least ten counts. The chain joins TRBV28 to TRBJ1-2; D is ambiguous. CDR1 MDHEN and CDR2 SYDVKM come from the germline V gene. CDR3 size: 12 residues. Trimming left V 5 bases short and J 8 bases short, with 12 bases between. CDR3 protein: CASSPGVRGYTF. For the CDR3, the DNA is TGTGCCAGCAGTCCGGGAGTGAGAGGCTACACCTTC.

About this clonotype itself: A much more abundant neighbour one base away suggests this may be a read error. The V and J genes are TRBV6-1 and TRBJ2-7; 10 positions match TRBD2. The CDR3 contains 15 residues. Trimming removed 5 bases from V and 5 bases from J; junction bases left unmatched: 9. In germline, CDR1 is MNHNS, CDR2 SASEGT. CDR3 loop: CASSPRSGRAHEQYF. The CDR3 region has the DNA TGTGCCAGCAGTCCGAGGAGCGGGAGGGCCCACGAGCAGTACTTC.

This clonotype was detected many times. The chain joins TRBV10-3 to TRBJ2-1; 10 positions match TRBD2. The CDR3 has 15 residues. Trimming removed 3 bases from V and 8 bases from J; junction bases left unmatched: 7. Germline-derived CDR1 and CDR2 are ENHRY and SYGVKD. The CDR3 is CAISETSGMWDEQFF. The CDR3 DNA follows: TGTGCCATCAGTGAAACTAGCGGGATGTGGGATGAGCAGTTCTTC.

This clonotype has ten or more counts. The chain employs TRBV28 and TRBJ2-7; D is unclear. V shed 3 bases and J shed 3 bases, with 9 bases lying between them. This CDR3 spans 13 amino acids. Germline CDR1 and CDR2: MDHEN and SYDVKM. This chain's CDR3 is CASSFPASYEQYF. As DNA, the CDR3 is TGTGCCAGCAGTTTCCCAGCAAGCTACGAGCAGTACTTC.

This clonotype has only a few counts. The CDR3 spells CASSLGRQNTEAFF. In DNA, the CDR3 is TGTGCCAGCAGCTTAGGTCGACAGAACACTGAAGCTTTCTTT. The chain couples TRBV7-2 to TRBJ1-1; D remains ambiguous. Trimming took off 1 base at V and 1 base at J, with 7 bases between the two ends. Germline CDR1 SGHTA, CDR2 FQGNSA. The CDR3 is made up of 14 amino acids.

The chain links TRBV11-2 to TRBJ1-6; a possible D gene is TRBD1 (5 bases). The CDR3 length is 14 residues. V lost 4 bases and J 4 bases, leaving 8 bases between the germline ends. Germline V gene lookup returns CDR1 SGHAT and CDR2 FQNNGV. Here the CDR3 DNA reads TGTGCCAGCAGCTCGACAGATTATAATTCACCCCTCCACTTT. Amino acid sequence: CASSSTDYNSPLHF.

This chain links TRBV30 with TRBJ1-2; possibly TRBD1 for D (5 bases). The germline CDR1 and CDR2 sequences are GTSNPN and SVGIG (reference sequence). This CDR3 comprises 11 residues. Between the trimmed V and J ends, which lost 1 base and 7 bases, there was a span of 7 bases. CDR3 amino acids: CAWSGGAGYTF. Here the CDR3 DNA reads TGTGCCTGGAGTGGAGGGGCTGGCTACACCTTC.

The chain is built from TRBV6-1 and TRBJ2-5; 13 bases fit TRBD2. Germline assignment: CDR1 MNHNS and CDR2 SASEGT. CDR3 length: 17 residues. The ends lost 7 bases at V and 4 bases at J; junction bases unmatched: 12. This chain's CDR3 is CASTQGTLAGGPETQYF. The CDR3 bases are TGTGCCAGCACCCAAGGGACACTAGCGGGAGGGCCAGAGACCCAGTACTTC.

This clonotype was recorded many times. The CDR3 nucleotides read TGTGCCAGCAGTGGCGGGGACCTTCTCGGCGAGCAGTACTTC. Its translation is CASSGGDLLGEQYF. The rearrangement links TRBV6-1 to TRBJ2-7, with D perhaps TRBD2 (6 bases). V lost 4 bases, J lost 6 bases, and 16 bases lay in between. Germline V gene data show CDR1 as MNHNS and CDR2 as SASEGT. This CDR3 spans 14 amino acids.

This clonotype showed up many times. One junction end disagrees with the germline gene, perhaps due to a read error. The chain uses TRBV28 and TRBJ1-6; D is undetermined. From germline, CDR1 is MDHEN and CDR2 SYDVKM. CDR3 length: 17 residues. The CDR3, as DNA: TGTGCCAGCAGTTTCTCCCAACTGGCCTACGGAAATTCGCCCCTCCACTTT. Translation: CASSFSQLAYGNSPLHF.

In its sample, this clonotype was seen a few times. The V gene is TRBV5-5, the J gene TRBJ1-2; D is perhaps TRBD1 (6 bases). Germline assignment: CDR1 SGHKS and CDR2 YYEKEE (reference sequence). The CDR3 sequence is 13 residues long. Trimming stripped 3 bases from V and 4 bases from J, with 10 bases between. The CDR3 bases are TGTGCCAGCAGCTCCGGGGGGGCCTATGGCTACACCTTC. Its protein product is CASSSGGAYGYTF.

The chain links TRBV28 to TRBJ1-2; tentatively, D is TRBD1 (6 bases). Looked up from germline, CDR1 is MDHEN and CDR2 is SYDVKM. The CDR3 contains 14 residues. Trimming stripped 7 bases from V and 8 bases from J, with 20 bases between. The CDR3 reads CASTGGGARKGYTF. The CDR3 region has the DNA TGTGCCAGCACGGGGGGGGGCGCGCGGAAAGGCTACACCTTC.

This clonotype showed up many times. V is TRBV12-3 or TRBV12-4 and J is TRBJ1-5; D gene unclear. V lost 6 bases to trimming and J lost 3 bases, with 12 bases between them. The CDR3 totals 14 residues. This CDR3 reads CASSPASSNQPQHF. CDR3 bases: TGTGCCAGCAGCCCCGCCAGTTCCAATCAGCCCCAGCATTTT.

This clonotype came up many times. This chain uses TRBV6-1 with TRBJ2-6; D gene uncertain. This CDR3 comprises 14 residues. V lost 0 bases and J 1 base, leaving 1 base between the germline ends. Looked up from germline, CDR1 is MNHNS and CDR2 is SASEGT. CDR3 DNA: TGTGCCAGCAGTGAAGCTTCTGGGGCCAACGTCCTGACTTTC. Protein: CASSEASGANVLTF.

This clonotype was detected ten times or more. The chain links TRBV7-2 to TRBJ2-1, with D perhaps TRBD2 (6 bases). The V gene's germline CDR1 is SGHTA and CDR2 FQGNSA. The CDR3 consists of 14 residues. The V end lost 5 bases, the J end lost 6 bases, and 14 bases lay between the germline ends. The CDR3 spells CASSPKTSANEQFF. The CDR3 region has the DNA TGTGCCAGCAGCCCGAAGACTAGTGCCAATGAGCAGTTCTTC. The whole variable domain, filled in from reference TRBV7-2 and TRBJ2-1, reads GAGVSQSPSNKVTEKGKDVELRCDPISGHTALYWYRQSLGQGLEFLIYFQGNSAPDKSGLPSDRFSAERTGGSVSTLTIQRTQQEDSAVYLCASSPKTSANEQFFGPGTRLTVL.

At least ten counts were recorded for this clonotype. The chain combines TRBV6-2 or TRBV6-3 with TRBJ1-3, with D uncertain. CDR1 and CDR2 (germline): MNHEY, SVGEGT. The V end lost 7 bases, the J end lost 2 bases, and 12 bases lay between the germline ends. The CDR3 totals 14 residues. Here the CDR3 reads CASILFPPGNTIYF. Written as DNA, the CDR3 is TGTGCCAGCATCTTGTTCCCCCCTGGAAACACCATATATTTT.

This clonotype was observed many times. The gene calls are TRBV11-2 and TRBJ2-3; 7 positions match TRBD2. Trimming removed 0 bases from V and 0 bases from J; junction bases left unmatched: 6. This CDR3 region has 17 residues. Germline V gives CDR1 SGHAT, CDR2 FQNNGV. The CDR3 nucleotides are TGTGCCAGCAGCTTAGACCTAGCGGACGATAGCACAGATACGCAGTATTTT. It codes for CASSLDLADDSTDTQYF.

The chain employs TRBV19 and TRBJ1-5; no clear D gene. The CDR3 has 12 amino acids. Germline CDR1 is LNHDA and CDR2 is SQIVND (reference sequence). Trimming removed 6 bases at V and 4 bases at J, with 7 bases between. DNA of the CDR3: TGTGCCAGTAGGGACGGGAATCAGCCCCAGCATTTT. This encodes CASRDGNQPQHF.

This clonotype was observed a few times. The rearrangement links TRBV12-3 or TRBV12-4 to TRBJ2-1, with TRBD2 matching 10 bases. CDR3 size: 17 residues. V trimming: 4 bases; J trimming: 3 bases; junction bases outside the gene matches: 9. CDR3 sequence: CASSSRSSGRDYNEQFF. Here the CDR3 DNA reads TGTGCCAGCAGTTCCCGGTCGAGCGGGAGGGACTACAATGAGCAGTTCTTC.

This clonotype was seen a few times. The chain couples TRBV19 to TRBJ1-5, with D possibly TRBD1 on 5 matching bases. The V end was cut by 7 bases, the J end by 6 bases, with 22 bases between. CDR1 and CDR2 from the germline V gene are LNHDA and SQIVND (reference sequence). This CDR3 is built from 16 residues. The CDR3 protein is CASTERRGVGGQPQHF. CDR3 coding DNA: TGTGCCAGTACCGAAAGACGGGGGGTGGGCGGTCAGCCCCAGCATTTT.

In its sample, this clonotype was seen many times. The V and J genes are TRBV19 and TRBJ2-5; D might be TRBD1 (5 bases). Trimming stripped 3 bases from V and 4 bases from J, with 9 bases between. The CDR3 length is 13 residues. Germline CDR1 is LNHDA and CDR2 is SQIVND (reference sequence). CDR3 nucleotides: TGTGCCAGTAGTATCGAGACAGTAGAGACCCAGTACTTC. Protein: CASSIETVETQYF.

A word on this clonotype: This may arise from a read error, as a much more abundant clone is one base away. For the CDR3, the DNA is TGTGCCAGCAGCTTAGTTAGAGCGGGAGGGCCTAACGATGAGCAGTTCTTC. Residues: CASSLVRAGGPNDEQFF. V and J are TRBV11-2 and TRBJ2-1; 10 bases align to TRBD2. The CDR3 is 17 amino acids. Germline V gene data show CDR1 as SGHAT and CDR2 as FQNNGV. V lost 1 base and J lost 8; bases outside the gene matches: 11.

The chain has TRBV27 and TRBJ2-5, with D hard to call. Trimming took 4 bases from V and 3 from J, leaving 15 bases between them. Germline V gene sequence: CDR1 MNHEY, CDR2 SMNVEV (reference sequence). This CDR3 has 15 residues. The CDR3 here is CASSSPRTSEETQYF. As DNA, the CDR3 is TGTGCCAGCAGTTCGCCCAGGACCTCTGAAGAGACCCAGTACTTC.

This clonotype was picked up one time. The genes are TRBV7-2 and TRBJ1-6; a possible D gene is TRBD1 (6 bases). CDR3 length: 16 residues. Germline loops: CDR1 SGHTA, CDR2 FQGNSA. V lost 5 bases and J 2 bases, leaving 13 bases between the germline ends. The DNA for the CDR3 is TGTGCCAGCAGCGTTGACGGGGACACCTATAATTCACCCCTCCACTTT. The encoded protein is CASSVDGDTYNSPLHF.